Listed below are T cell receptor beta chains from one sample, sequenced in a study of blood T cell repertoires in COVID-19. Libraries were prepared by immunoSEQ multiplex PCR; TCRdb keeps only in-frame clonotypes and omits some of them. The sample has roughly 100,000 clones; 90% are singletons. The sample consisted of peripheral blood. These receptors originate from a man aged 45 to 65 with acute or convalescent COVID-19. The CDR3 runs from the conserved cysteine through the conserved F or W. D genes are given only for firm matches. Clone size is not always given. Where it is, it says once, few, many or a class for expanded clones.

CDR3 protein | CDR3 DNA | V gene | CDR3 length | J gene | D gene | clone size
CASSGGLAVGEQFF | TGTGCCAGCAGTGGGGGACTAGCAGTCGGTGAGCAGTTCTTC | TRBV6-2/TRBV6-3 | 14 | TRBJ2-1 | TRBD2 | -
CASTRTWGVGYTF | TGTGCCAGTACCCGGACATGGGGGGTTGGCTACACCTTC | TRBV19 | 13 | TRBJ1-2 | - | once
CASSVGVDTEAFF | TGCGCCAGCAGCGTAGGAGTGGACACTGAAGCTTTCTTT | TRBV5-1 | 13 | TRBJ1-1 | - | -
CASSLSTSGSHEQYF | TGTGCCAGCAGTTTATCGACTAGCGGGAGCCACGAGCAGTACTTC | TRBV27 | 15 | TRBJ2-7 | TRBD2 | -
CASSWDLGNSPLHF | TGCGCCAGCAGCTGGGACTTGGGAAATTCACCCCTCCACTTT | TRBV5-1 | 14 | TRBJ1-6 | - | -
CASSYDRVNVGELFF | TGCGCCAGCAGCTACGACAGGGTAAATGTCGGGGAGCTGTTTTTT | TRBV5-1 | 15 | TRBJ2-2 | TRBD1 | -
CRTVGQADNEQFF | TGCAGGACCGTTGGACAGGCCGACAATGAGCAGTTCTTC | TRBV29-1 | 13 | TRBJ2-1 | TRBD1 | -
CAVRRAGGNEAFF | TGCGCCGTCCGACGGGCAGGGGGAAATGAAGCTTTCTTT | TRBV10-2 | 13 | TRBJ1-1 | TRBD1 | once
CASSLALAGGGPDTQYF | TGTGCCAGCAGCTTAGCACTGGCGGGAGGAGGCCCAGATACGCAGTATTTT | TRBV11-2 | 17 | TRBJ2-3 | TRBD2 | -
CASSERQKTPRTDTQYF | TGTGCCAGCAGCGAGAGACAGAAAACGCCACGCACAGATACGCAGTATTTT | TRBV11-2 | 17 | TRBJ2-3 | - | -
CASSPGGQGGTEAFF | TGTGCCAGCAGCCCCGGTGGCCAGGGAGGTACTGAAGCTTTCTTT | TRBV11-2 | 15 | TRBJ1-1 | - | few
CASGQPSVGYEQYF | TGTGCCAGCGGCCAGCCGAGCGTAGGCTACGAGCAGTACTTC | TRBV7-6 | 14 | TRBJ2-7 | - | -
CASSTGTGPAAEAFF | TGTGCCAGTAGTACAGGGACAGGACCGGCCGCTGAAGCTTTCTTT | TRBV19 | 15 | TRBJ1-1 | TRBD1 | -
CASSLRETGSDTEAFF | TGCGCCAGCAGCCTCCGCGAGACAGGGAGCGACACTGAAGCTTTCTTT | TRBV5-1 | 16 | TRBJ1-1 | TRBD1 | -
CASSQDVGATGELFF | TGCGCCAGCAGCCAAGATGTTGGGGCCACCGGGGAGCTGTTTTTT | TRBV4-3 | 15 | TRBJ2-2 | - | -
CASSRGTSGPGELFF | TGTGCCAGCAGCCGAGGGACTAGCGGGCCCGGGGAGCTGTTTTTT | TRBV6-5 | 15 | TRBJ2-2 | TRBD2 | -
CASTNRGSNTGELFF | TGTGCCAGCACGAACAGGGGGAGTAACACCGGGGAGCTGTTTTTT | TRBV6-5 | 15 | TRBJ2-2 | TRBD1 | once